Presented here are 30 T cell receptor beta chains from one specimen sequenced in a study of blood T cells in healthy people across ages. PCR was performed a second time for about 7 to 11 cycles using a sample-barcoded 5' primer and a J-beta primer mix. Using its own MiXCR run on the 5' RACE reads, TCRdb lists one record per CDR3 protein. The sample yields over 1,500,000 distinct CDR3 sequences, 49% seen once. Sequenced: blood. The origin of the receptors is a woman in her forties in good health.

This clonotype was counted only a few times. The genes are TRBV20-1 and TRBJ1-2, with D hard to call. Trimming removed 2 bases at V and 4 bases at J, with 17 bases between. Germline V gives CDR1 DFQATT, CDR2 SNEGSKA (reference sequence). There are 15 residues in the CDR3. As DNA, the CDR3 is TGCAGTGCTAGAATTCTCGATCCGGATTCCTATGGCTACACCTTC. Encoded protein: CSARILDPDSYGYTF.

The J gene is TRBJ1-2, the V gene TRBV6-1; 9 bases are a match to TRBD1. The J segment lost 8 bases and the V segment lost 2 bases, leaving 6 bases of the junction unmatched. Germline V gene sequence: CDR1 MNHNS, CDR2 SASEGT. The CDR3 covers 14 residues. The CDR3 sequence: CASSEPGQGRGYTF. Here the CDR3 DNA reads TGTGCCAGCAGTGAACCGGGACAGGGTAGAGGCTACACCTTC.

The rearrangement uses TRBV24-1 and TRBJ2-1, with D possibly called TRBD1 or TRBD2 (5 bases each). The length of the CDR3 is 17 residues. V dropped 2 bases and J dropped 7 bases, with 20 bases sitting between them. The germline V gene encodes CDR1 KGHDR and CDR2 SFDVKD. The CDR3 DNA sequence: TGTGCCACCAGTGATTCCAAATTTACGGCCAGGGAGAATGAGCAGTTCTTC. This codes for CATSDSKFTARENEQFF.

This clonotype was seen a single time. This chain joins TRBV20-1 and TRBJ2-5; D is unclear. The CDR3 has 14 residues. Trimming shortened V by 5 bases and J by 0 bases, and 13 bases separated the two germline ends. Germline V CDR1 and CDR2: DFQATT, SNEGSKA (reference sequence). For the CDR3, the DNA is TGCAGTGCTGGCCCTGGAACGAACCAAGAGACCCAGTACTTC. Translation gives CSAGPGTNQETQYF.

The chain has TRBV9 and TRBJ2-7, with TRBD2 matching over 11 bases. Germline trimming cut 0 bases from V and 2 bases from J; bases unmatched to any gene: 4. Germline V gene lookup returns CDR1 SGDLS and CDR2 YYNGEE. The CDR3 sequence is 16 residues long. This CDR3 reads CASSVAASGGTYEQYF. The CDR3 region has the DNA TGTGCCAGCAGCGTAGCGGCTAGCGGGGGGACCTACGAGCAGTACTTC.

This clonotype was counted at least ten times. The chain couples TRBV11-2 to TRBJ2-7; 9 positions match TRBD2. The DNA matches TRBJ2-5 better at its end, which makes the J call doubtful. The CDR3 sequence is 14 residues long. Germline V gene lookup returns CDR1 SGHAT and CDR2 FQNNGV. The CDR3 DNA is TGTGCCAGCTCCCGGCTAGCGGGGAGAGAGACCCAGTACTTC. Its protein product is CASSRLAGRETQYF.

This chain connects TRBV20-1 to TRBJ1-5; D gene ambiguous. This CDR3 contains 14 residues. V dropped 0 bases and J dropped 6 bases, with 12 bases sitting between them. CDR1 is DFQATT, CDR2 SNEGSKA, per germline (reference sequence). As DNA, the CDR3 is TGCAGTGCTAGAGATGGAGGGTTGGGTCAGCCCCAGCATTTT. It translates to CSARDGGLGQPQHF.

This clonotype was seen only a few times. The genes are TRBV7-9 and TRBJ1-2; D is unclear. The CDR3 spans 12 residues. From germline, CDR1 is SEHNR and CDR2 FQNEAQ (reference sequence). V was clipped by 5 bases and J by 3 bases, with 7 bases between them. This chain's CDR3 is CASSDKDYGYTF. CDR3 bases: TGTGCCAGCAGCGACAAGGACTATGGCTACACCTTC.

CDR3 protein: CASTGQGDYGYTF. The CDR3 DNA sequence: TGTGCCAGCACTGGACAGGGCGACTATGGCTACACCTTC. The rearrangement links TRBV12-3 or TRBV12-4 to TRBJ1-2, with 8 bases aligning to TRBD1. This CDR3 spans 13 amino acids. The V segment lost 7 bases and the J segment 3 bases; nucleotides outside the gene matches: 4.

This clonotype was recorded at least ten times. The V and J genes are TRBV29-1 and TRBJ2-7; 9 nucleotides line up with TRBD1. Germline V lookup: CDR1 SQVTM, CDR2 ANQGSEA. This CDR3 has 13 amino acids. Trimming at V came to 7 bases and at J to 4 bases, leaving 8 bases not matched to a gene. CDR3 DNA: TGCAGCGCCAAAGGACAGGGGTTGTACGAGCAGTACTTC. Translating it yields CSAKGQGLYEQYF.

This sequence joins TRBV6-2 or TRBV6-3 and TRBJ1-2; possibly TRBD1 for D (5 bases). Germline CDR1 MNHEY, CDR2 SVGEGT. Trimming cost V 2 bases and J 8 bases, with 18 bases left between them. This CDR3 comprises 15 residues. The CDR3 coding sequence is TGTGCCAGCAGTTACCGGTCTCAGGGATCGGGCGGCTACACCTTC. Its translation: CASSYRSQGSGGYTF.

The chain recombines TRBV7-9 with TRBJ1-2; the D gene is possibly TRBD1 (5 bases). Germline V gene sequence: CDR1 SEHNR, CDR2 FQNEAQ (reference sequence). The CDR3 loop spans 16 amino acids. Deletions cut 1 base from V and 1 base from J, with 13 bases between. CDR3 coding DNA: TGTGCCAGCAGCTTAGGCGGGCGGACATTTAACTATGGCTACACCTTC. Protein: CASSLGGRTFNYGYTF.

This chain joins TRBV4-1 and TRBJ2-1, with a tentative D call TRBD1 (6 bases). The CDR3 contains 17 residues. Germline CDR1 MGHRA, CDR2 YSYEKL. The V end lost 0 bases, the J end lost 0 bases, and 12 bases lay between the germline ends. DNA of the CDR3: TGCGCCAGCAGCCAAGAGAGAGGCAGGGGCTCCTACAATGAGCAGTTCTTC. Amino acids: CASSQERGRGSYNEQFF.

V is TRBV28 and J is TRBJ2-7; perhaps TRBD1 as D (7 bases). V lost 6 bases, J lost 2 bases, and 17 bases lay in between. CDR1 is MDHEN, CDR2 SYDVKM, per germline. The CDR3 consists of 15 residues. The CDR3 bases are TGTGCCAGCAGGCGGGGCACAGGGGTACCCTACGAGCAGTACTTC. Encoded protein: CASRRGTGVPYEQYF.

The chain recombines TRBV20-1 with TRBJ2-1, with TRBD2 matching over 10 bases. The V segment lost 5 bases and the J segment 7 bases; nucleotides outside the gene matches: 8. This CDR3 has 14 residues. Germline V gene data show CDR1 as DFQATT and CDR2 as SNEGSKA (reference sequence). The CDR3 loop reads CSAGRTSGWNEQFF. The CDR3 nucleotides read TGCAGTGCTGGCAGGACTAGCGGATGGAATGAGCAGTTCTTC.

This chain uses TRBV28 with TRBJ1-2; 8 bases map to TRBD1. CDR3 length: 15 amino acids. The germline CDR1 and CDR2 sequences are MDHEN and SYDVKM. The junction had 10 bases not matched to a gene; V was cut back by 5 bases and J by 5 bases. CDR3 amino acids: CASSPPTQGAYGYTF. The CDR3 DNA is TGTGCCAGCAGTCCCCCGACTCAGGGGGCATATGGCTACACCTTC.

The chain links TRBV20-1 to TRBJ1-5; D may be TRBD1 (6 bases). CDR3 length: 13 residues. Trimming took off 3 bases at V and 3 bases at J, with 9 bases between the two ends. Germline-derived CDR1 and CDR2 are DFQATT and SNEGSKA (reference sequence). In DNA, the CDR3 is TGCAGTGCTAGGGACAGTCTCAATCAGCCCCAGCATTTT. Translated: CSARDSLNQPQHF.

This clonotype was counted between two and nine times. The V gene is TRBV12-3 or TRBV12-4, the J gene TRBJ1-2, with D possibly being TRBD1 (5 bases). The CDR3 runs 14 residues. The ends were cut back, 7 bases at V and 0 bases at J, with 12 bases in the middle. This CDR3 reads CASTPGRANYGYTF. The CDR3, as DNA: TGTGCCAGCACCCCCGGCAGGGCTAACTATGGCTACACCTTC.

The sample holds a few counts of this clonotype. This rearrangement joins TRBV4-3 to TRBJ2-5; D uncertain. Trimming cost V 0 bases and J 1 base, with 12 bases left between them. This CDR3 comprises 16 residues. Germline V CDR1 and CDR2: LGHNA, YSLEER. The CDR3 reads CASSQERRGVQETQYF. In DNA form, the CDR3 reads TGCGCCAGCAGCCAAGAAAGGCGTGGGGTCCAAGAGACCCAGTACTTC.

The gene calls are TRBV20-1 and TRBJ1-2, with 11 bases fitting TRBD1. There are 16 residues in the CDR3. The trim removed 0 bases at V and 4 bases at J, leaving 7 bases unmatched. In germline, CDR1 is DFQATT, CDR2 SNEGSKA (reference sequence). Here the CDR3 DNA reads TGCAGTGCTAGAGATCAAGGACAGGGGGCCAGCTATGGCTACACCTTC. Translation: CSARDQGQGASYGYTF.

The chain is built from TRBV20-1 and TRBJ2-4, with D uncertain. The J call is in doubt because the DNA end fits TRBJ2-7 better. From germline, CDR1 is DFQATT and CDR2 SNEGSKA (reference sequence). The CDR3 loop spans 14 amino acids. The CDR3 protein is CSAREIGTSYEQYF. For the CDR3, the DNA is TGCAGTGCTAGAGAAATAGGAACGTCCTACGAGCAGTACTTC.

This clonotype has just a few counts. Compared with germline, one end of the junction differs, possibly owing to a read error. The chain combines TRBV14 with TRBJ2-3; no clear D gene. CDR1 and CDR2 (germline): SGHDN, FVKESK. CDR3 length: 12 residues. CDR3 sequence: CASSQVGYPQYF. The CDR3 bases are TGTGCCAGCAGTCAAGTGGGGTACCCGCAGTATTTT.

This clonotype was picked up a small number of times. The gene calls are TRBV10-3 and TRBJ2-7; TRBD2 aligns across 8 bases. The CDR3 length is 13 residues. Germline CDR1 is ENHRY and CDR2 is SYGVKD. J lost 5 bases, V lost 8 bases, and 8 bases had no gene match. The CDR3 sequence is CAIRTGGNHEQYF. Written as DNA, the CDR3 is TGTGCCATCCGAACGGGGGGGAACCACGAGCAGTACTTC.

This clonotype came up many times. V and J are TRBV20-1 and TRBJ2-3, with 8 bases matching TRBD2. Germline lookup yields CDR1 DFQATT and CDR2 SNEGSKA (reference sequence). V shed 6 bases, J shed 6 bases, and the junction held 11 bases outside the gene matches. This CDR3 spans 14 amino acids. The CDR3, as DNA: TGCAGTGCCCATCAAGACGGGGGGGGTGATACGCAGTATTTT. Encoded protein: CSAHQDGGGDTQYF.

This clonotype showed up just a few times. This chain joins TRBV28 and TRBJ2-7; TRBD1 matches 9 bases. This CDR3 spans 14 amino acids. Germline V lookup: CDR1 MDHEN, CDR2 SYDVKM. J was trimmed by 6 bases and V by 1 base; bases with no gene match: 4. In DNA, the CDR3 is TGTGCCAGCAGTTTATACGGACAGGGGAGCGAGCAGTACTTC. This encodes CASSLYGQGSEQYF.

A single count supports this clonotype. Being one base from a much bigger clone, this may be a read error. The CDR3, as DNA: TGTGCCAGCAGCGTTAAGGGCAAAACGGAGCAGTTCTTC. This gives the protein CASSVKGKTEQFF. The chain combines TRBV7-2 with TRBJ2-1; D ambiguous. From germline, CDR1 is SGHTA and CDR2 FQGNSA. Trimming cost V 5 bases and J 10 bases, with 15 bases left between them. There are 13 residues in the CDR3. Based on the CDR3 plus reference TRBV7-2 and TRBJ2-1, the full variable domain is GAGVSQSPSNKVTEKGKDVELRCDPISGHTALYWYRQSLGQGLEFLIYFQGNSAPDKSGLPSDRFSAERTGGSVSTLTIQRTQQEDSAVYLCASSVKGKTEQFFGPGTRLTVL.

V gene TRBV20-1 combines with J gene TRBJ2-1; TRBD1 agrees at 8 bases. The CDR3 contains 13 residues. J lost 5 bases, V lost 6 bases, and 6 bases had no gene match. The V gene's germline CDR1 is DFQATT and CDR2 SNEGSKA (reference sequence). CDR3 in DNA: TGCAGTGCCGCCGGGACAGGCAACAATGAGCAGTTCTTC. This codes for CSAAGTGNNEQFF.

This chain links TRBV20-1 with TRBJ2-4, with D uncertain. Matching the DNA end better, TRBJ2-5 makes the J call doubtful. The CDR3 loop spans 15 amino acids. Germline CDR1 reads DFQATT; CDR2 reads SNEGSKA (reference sequence). The CDR3 bases are TGCAGTGCTAGAGATTGGGCAGTTCCACAAGAGACCCAGTACTTC. This codes for CSARDWAVPQETQYF.

Only a few counts were recorded for this clonotype. The chain combines TRBV4-1 with TRBJ2-3, with 7 bases identical to TRBD2. The ends lost 0 bases at V and 4 bases at J; junction bases unmatched: 4. CDR3 size: 15 residues. Germline CDR1 reads MGHRA; CDR2 reads YSYEKL. CDR3 DNA: TGCGCCAGCAGCCAAGATCGACTAGCCGCAGATACGCAGTATTTT. Translation gives CASSQDRLAADTQYF.

This clonotype was picked up a small number of times. The gene calls are TRBV10-1 and TRBJ1-2; the D is unclear. The V and J ends lost 1 base and 0 bases respectively, with 6 bases between them. CDR1 WNHNN and CDR2 SYGVQD come from the germline V gene (reference sequence). The CDR3 covers 14 residues. This CDR3 is CASSEFEANYGYTF. The CDR3 DNA reads as TGCGCCAGCAGTGAGTTTGAGGCTAACTATGGCTACACCTTC.